The T cell receptor beta chain under discussion was sequenced for a study of regulatory T cells in long-lasting Graves disease. CDR3-region Arm-PCR and iRepertoire HTBI primers produced the TCR beta libraries. Via MiXCR, TCRdb re-called the multiplex PCR reads, giving one row per CDR3 protein. This table holds some 410,000 distinct CDR3 sequences, over 15% found once. The germline CDR1 and CDR2 sequences are LNHDA and SQIVND (reference sequence). The CDR3 consists of 14 residues. V was shortened by 6 bases and J by 8 bases, with 17 bases between the two germline ends. Ten or more counts support this clonotype. Time point reported: newly diagnosed GD, antithyroid drugs for less than 3 months. RNA extracted from PBMCs served as the sequencing template. These data are also associated with another study on T cells in Graves' hyperthyroidism and ophthalmopathy.

This sample comprised peripheral blood mononuclear cells (PBMCs), obtained at new diagnosis, from a patient treated with antithyroid drugs. The rearrangement joins TRBV19 to TRBJ2-1; maybe TRBD2 (5 bases). The sequence came from a woman aged 30 to 39 with Graves disease. The CDR3 is CASSRLTRPDEQFF. The CDR3 nucleotides are TGTGCCAGTAGCCGACTAACTAGGCCGGATGAGCAGTTCTTC.